These T cell receptor beta chains were read from a single sample in a study of T cell responses to AZD1222 COVID-19 vaccine. Sequencing was performed with immunoSEQ multiplex PCR; in TCRdb, only in-frame clones are kept and a portion is missing. The repertoire includes 180,000 or so clones, 80% to 95% of them detected once, and 1.5% to 2% sits in the top ten. The specimen was peripheral blood, collected 28 days after the second AZD1222 dose. These receptor sequences come from an adult who received the AZD1222 COVID-19 vaccine. Both conserved end residues are part of each CDR3. D genes are given only for firm matches.

d_call j_call v_call cdr3_nt cdr3_aa
- TRBJ2-2 TRBV28 TGTGCCAGCAGTTTAGGGAAGCCCGGGGAGCTGTTTTTT CASSLGKPGELFF
TRBD1 TRBJ2-3 TRBV10-3 TGTGCCATCACCTTGGGACAGGGTGGTGCAGATACGCAGTATTTT CAITLGQGGADTQYF
- TRBJ2-1 TRBV7-8 TGTGCCAGCAGCTCACCACGGGCGAGTGAGCAGTTCTTC CASSSPRASEQFF
TRBD2 TRBJ2-3 TRBV7-2 TGTGCCAGCAGCCTCCGGGGGGGCCGCACAGATACGCAGTATTTT CASSLRGGRTDTQYF
TRBD1 TRBJ1-2 TRBV5-1 TGCGCCAGCAGCTGGACAGGGTGGGACTATGGCTACACCTTC CASSWTGWDYGYTF
TRBD1 TRBJ1-2 TRBV19 TGTGCCAGTAGTATTCGGGGACAGCCCGACCCTAACTATGGCTACACCTTC CASSIRGQPDPNYGYTF
- TRBJ1-2 TRBV12-3/TRBV12-4 TGTGCCAGCACCTCGGCTAGCAACTATGGCTACACCTTC CASTSASNYGYTF
- TRBJ1-2 TRBV6-5 TGTGCCAGCTCCAGGAATCGGGATGGCTACACCTTC CASSRNRDGYTF
- TRBJ2-2 TRBV6-5 TGTGCCAGCAGTCCACTTAGCGGGAACACCGGGGAGCTGTTTTTT CASSPLSGNTGELFF
- TRBJ2-1 TRBV20-1 TGCAGTGCTATGTCCTACAATGAGCAGTTCTTC CSAMSYNEQFF
- TRBJ1-2 TRBV7-2 TGTGCCAGCAGCCTCTCATTTACTAGTGGCTACACCTTC CASSLSFTSGYTF
- TRBJ1-2 TRBV14 TGTGCCAGCAGCCTGGGCGGGCGTTCGGCGGGAAGGCATGGCTACACCTTC CASSLGGRSAGRHGYTF
TRBD1 TRBJ2-7 TRBV18 TGTGCCAGCTCTAGGACAGGGAAATACGAGCAGTACTTC CASSRTGKYEQYF
- TRBJ2-1 TRBV19 TGTGCCAGTAGGGGGGGTATCACCTACAATGAGCAGTTCTTC CASRGGITYNEQFF
TRBD1 TRBJ2-7 TRBV19 TGTGCCAGTAGTATACAGGGGGCTCCCTACGAGCAGTACTTC CASSIQGAPYEQYF